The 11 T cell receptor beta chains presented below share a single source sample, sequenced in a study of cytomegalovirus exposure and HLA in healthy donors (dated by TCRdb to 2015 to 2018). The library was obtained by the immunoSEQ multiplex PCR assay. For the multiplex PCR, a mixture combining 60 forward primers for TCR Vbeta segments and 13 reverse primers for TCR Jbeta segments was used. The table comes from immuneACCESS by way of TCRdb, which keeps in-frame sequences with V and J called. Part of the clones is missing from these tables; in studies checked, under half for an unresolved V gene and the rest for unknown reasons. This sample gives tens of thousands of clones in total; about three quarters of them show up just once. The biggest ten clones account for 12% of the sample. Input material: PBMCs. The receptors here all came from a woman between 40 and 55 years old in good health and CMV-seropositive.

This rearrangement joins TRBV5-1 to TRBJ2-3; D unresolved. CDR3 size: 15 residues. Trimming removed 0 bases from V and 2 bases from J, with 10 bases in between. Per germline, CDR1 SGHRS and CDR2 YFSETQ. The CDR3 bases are TGCGCCAGCAGCTTGGACAGATCATCCACAGATACGCAGTATTTT. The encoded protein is CASSLDRSSTDTQYF.

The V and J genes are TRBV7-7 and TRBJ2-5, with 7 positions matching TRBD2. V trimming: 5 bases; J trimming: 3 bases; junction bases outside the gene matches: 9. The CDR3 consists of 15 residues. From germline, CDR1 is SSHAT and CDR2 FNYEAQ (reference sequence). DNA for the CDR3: TGTGCCAGCAGCCTGACCGGGACTAACGAAGAGACCCAGTACTTC. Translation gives CASSLTGTNEETQYF.

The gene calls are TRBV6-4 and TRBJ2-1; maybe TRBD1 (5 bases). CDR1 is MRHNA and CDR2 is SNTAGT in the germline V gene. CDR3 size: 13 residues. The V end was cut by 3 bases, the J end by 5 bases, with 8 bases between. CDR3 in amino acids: CASSEAGNNEQFF. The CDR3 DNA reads TGTGCCAGCAGTGAAGCAGGGAACAATGAGCAGTTCTTC.

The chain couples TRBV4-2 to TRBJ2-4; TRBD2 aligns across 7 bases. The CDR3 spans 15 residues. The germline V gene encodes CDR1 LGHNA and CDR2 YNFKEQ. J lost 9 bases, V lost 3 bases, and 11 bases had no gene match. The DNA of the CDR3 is TGTGCCAGCAGCCAGCTCCGGGAGGCGGGGAGCATTCAGTACTTC. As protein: CASSQLREAGSIQYF.

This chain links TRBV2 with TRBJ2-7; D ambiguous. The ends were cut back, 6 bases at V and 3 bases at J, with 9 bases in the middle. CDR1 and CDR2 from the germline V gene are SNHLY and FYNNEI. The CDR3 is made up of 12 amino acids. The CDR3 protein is CASSPADYEQYF. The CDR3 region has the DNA TGTGCCAGCAGCCCGGCGGACTACGAGCAGTACTTC.

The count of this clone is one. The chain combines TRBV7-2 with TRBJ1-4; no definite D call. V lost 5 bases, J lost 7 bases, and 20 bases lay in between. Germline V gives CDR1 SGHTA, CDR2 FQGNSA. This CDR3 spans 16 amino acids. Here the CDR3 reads CASSAGLRRVGEKLFF. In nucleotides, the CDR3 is TGTGCCAGCAGCGCCGGCCTGCGGAGGGTGGGTGAAAAACTGTTTTTT.

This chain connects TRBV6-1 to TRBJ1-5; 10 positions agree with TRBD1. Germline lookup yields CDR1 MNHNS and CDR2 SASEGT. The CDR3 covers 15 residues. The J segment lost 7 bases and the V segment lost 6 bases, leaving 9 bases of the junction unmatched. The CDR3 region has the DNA TGTGCCAGCAGAGTGACAGGGGGCGTTTCGCAGCCCCAGCATTTT. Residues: CASRVTGGVSQPQHF.

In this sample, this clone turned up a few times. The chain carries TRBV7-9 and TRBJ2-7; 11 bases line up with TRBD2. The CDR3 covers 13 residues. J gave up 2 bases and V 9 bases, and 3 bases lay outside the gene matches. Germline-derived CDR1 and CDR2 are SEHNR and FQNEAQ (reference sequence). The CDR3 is CASLAGGTYEQYF. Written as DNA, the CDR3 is TGTGCCAGTTTAGCGGGGGGGACCTACGAGCAGTACTTC.

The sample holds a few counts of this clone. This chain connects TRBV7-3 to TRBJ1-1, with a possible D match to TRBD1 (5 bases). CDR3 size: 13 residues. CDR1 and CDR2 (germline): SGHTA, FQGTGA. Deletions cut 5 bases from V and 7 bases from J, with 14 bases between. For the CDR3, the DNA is TGTGCCAGCAGCCCCCAGGGTGGACATGAAGCTTTCTTT. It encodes CASSPQGGHEAFF.

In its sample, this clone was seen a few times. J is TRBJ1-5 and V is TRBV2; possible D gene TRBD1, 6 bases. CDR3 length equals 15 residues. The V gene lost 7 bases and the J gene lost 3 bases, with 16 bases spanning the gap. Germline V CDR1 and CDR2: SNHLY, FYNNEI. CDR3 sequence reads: CASTLPGQNNQPQHF. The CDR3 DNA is TGTGCCAGCACCCTACCCGGACAGAACAATCAGCCCCAGCATTTT.

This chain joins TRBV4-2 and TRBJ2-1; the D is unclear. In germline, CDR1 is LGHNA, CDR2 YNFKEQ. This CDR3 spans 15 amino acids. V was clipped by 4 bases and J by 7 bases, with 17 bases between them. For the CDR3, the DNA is TGTGCCAGCAGCCTTGTACCGGAACGAGGAAATGAGCAGTTCTTC. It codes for CASSLVPERGNEQFF.